These T cell receptor beta chains were read from a single sample in a study of cytotoxic CD8 clonotypes in ibrutinib-treated CLL. Sequencing was performed with immunoSEQ multiplex PCR; in TCRdb, only in-frame clones are kept and a portion is missing. The table shows about 310,000 clones, with about 80% occurring only once. Sequenced here: PBMCs, sampled before ibrutinib treatment. The receptors here all came from a human donor with chronic lymphocytic leukemia. Each CDR3 is given with its conserved first and last residue. A D gene is named only where the DNA matches it firmly. Expanded clones get a size class; other rows say once, few or many, or leave the size out.

CDR3 DNA,CDR3 protein,clone size,J gene,V gene,D gene
TGTGCCAGCAGCATCCGACACGGGACAGATACGCAGTATTTT,CASSIRHGTDTQYF,few,TRBJ2-3,TRBV9,.
TGTGCCACCAGCACCGGGAAAGCCAGGGTCGGCTATGGCTACACCTTC,CATSTGKARVGYGYTF,.,TRBJ1-2,TRBV15,.
TGTGCCAGCAGTTCGCGGGGACTAGCGGGAGTAGTGGAGGAGACCCAGTACTTC,CASSSRGLAGVVEETQYF,.,TRBJ2-5,TRBV28,TRBD2
TGTGCCTGGGTAGGACGGTGGAAAAACTATGGCTACACCTTC,CAWVGRWKNYGYTF,.,TRBJ1-2,TRBV30,.
TGTGCCAGCACCCGATCCCAGACCACAGATACGCAGTATTTT,CASTRSQTTDTQYF,.,TRBJ2-3,TRBV6-5,.
TGTGCCAGCAGTCCAGGGAGCAATGAGCAGTTCTTC,CASSPGSNEQFF,.,TRBJ2-1,TRBV27,.
TGTGCCTGGAGTCCACGGTGGACAGTGGAAGCTAACTATGGCTACACCTTC,CAWSPRWTVEANYGYTF,.,TRBJ1-2,TRBV30,.
TGTGCCTGGAGCACCTTAAAGTTGCTTAACAATTACGAGCAGTACTTC,CAWSTLKLLNNYEQYF,.,TRBJ2-7,TRBV30,.
TGTGCCAGCAGGGACAGACATGAAGCTTTCTTT,CASRDRHEAFF,.,TRBJ1-1,TRBV10-3,TRBD1
TGTGCCAGCAGCCCCGAGAAAGGGGCCGAGACCTACGAGCAGTACTTC,CASSPEKGAETYEQYF,once,TRBJ2-7,TRBV9,.